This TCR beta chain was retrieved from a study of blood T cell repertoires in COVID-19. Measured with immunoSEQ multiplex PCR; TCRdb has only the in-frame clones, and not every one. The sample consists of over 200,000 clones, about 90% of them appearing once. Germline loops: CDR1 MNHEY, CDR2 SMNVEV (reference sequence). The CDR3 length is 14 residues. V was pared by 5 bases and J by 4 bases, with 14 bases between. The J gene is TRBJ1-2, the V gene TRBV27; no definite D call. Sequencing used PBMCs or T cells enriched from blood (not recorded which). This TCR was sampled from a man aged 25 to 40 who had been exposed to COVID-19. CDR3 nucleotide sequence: TGTGCCAGCAGTCCGTCGCGGGCACTCTATGGCTACACCTTC. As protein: CASSPSRALYGYTF.